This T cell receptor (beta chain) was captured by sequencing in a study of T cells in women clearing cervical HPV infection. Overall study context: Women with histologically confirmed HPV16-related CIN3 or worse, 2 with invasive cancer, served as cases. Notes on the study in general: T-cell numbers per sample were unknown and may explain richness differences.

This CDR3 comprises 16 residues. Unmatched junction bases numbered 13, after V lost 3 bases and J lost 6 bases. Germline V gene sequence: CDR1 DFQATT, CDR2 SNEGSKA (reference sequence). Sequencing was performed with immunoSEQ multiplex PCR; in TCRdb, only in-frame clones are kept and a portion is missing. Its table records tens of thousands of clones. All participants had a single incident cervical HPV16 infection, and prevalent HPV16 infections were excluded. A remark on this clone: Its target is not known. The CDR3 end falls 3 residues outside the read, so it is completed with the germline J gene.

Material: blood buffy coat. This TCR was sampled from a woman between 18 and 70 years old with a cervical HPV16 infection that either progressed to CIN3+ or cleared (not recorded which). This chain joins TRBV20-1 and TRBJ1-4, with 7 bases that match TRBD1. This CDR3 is CSASVAATGPHEKLFF. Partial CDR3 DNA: TGCAGTGCTAGCGTAGCAGCGACAGGGCCCCATGAAAAA.